This TCR beta chain was obtained from a study of technical replicates of blood from a few donors. This clone has more than one count but fewer than ten. Sequencing used immunoSEQ multiplex PCR; TCRdb keeps in-frame clones, though not all of them. The sample has some 70,000 clones; around nine tenths are singletons. The CDR3 is 12 amino acids. Germline V gene sequence: CDR1 WSHSY, CDR2 SAAADI. V was cut by 0 bases and J by 8 bases, with 7 bases left in between. The sequence was collected from a human donor in good health. Some clones in this sample may be carry-over from other donors' samples. The V call is TRBV10-2, the J call TRBJ1-2; unclear D gene. Sequenced material: PBMCs. The CDR3 nucleotides are TGCGCCAGCAGTGAGTCGAGAGAGGGCTACACCTTC. Amino acids: CASSESREGYTF.